This TCR beta chain was sequenced during a study of post-analysis software for immune sequencing data. In its sample, this clonotype was seen a few times. Antigen unknown. Prepared libraries of TCR beta cDNA carried unique molecular identifiers. TCRdb re-derived calls from the PCR reads in MiXCR, one entry per CDR3 protein. The table lists hundreds of thousands of distinct CDR3 sequences, under 70% of them singletons. Trimming at V came to 6 bases and at J to 3 bases, leaving 10 bases not matched to a gene. The CDR3 consists of 15 residues. Findings and limits, study-wide: Multiple sclerosis patients showed significantly lower normalized Chao1 diversity than controls did. When patients were compared with controls, a handful of TRBV segments were more frequent, TRBV5-6, TRBV5-1 and TRBV20-1 among them.

The sequencing sample was made of blood. The clonotype originates from a girl aged 5-17 years with multiple sclerosis. The V call is TRBV12-3 or TRBV12-4, the J call TRBJ1-2; 7 bases line up with TRBD1. CDR3 sequence (DNA): TGTGCCAGCAGAGAGACAGGGACCAATGACTATGGCTACACCTTC. Protein: CASRETGTNDYGYTF.